Here is one T cell receptor beta chain with its context. Other DNA sequences from this sample encode an identical CDR3 as well. Followed over time, Seattle patients had been enrolled while infection was active. The record originates from a study of blood T cell repertoires in COVID-19. At the level of the study: The United States, Italy and Spain provided the acute and convalescent COVID-19 samples.

Per the original methods: Researchers report that nucleated cell counts were estimated from reference gene primer amplification. Data came from immunoSEQ multiplex PCR; TCRdb stores just in-frame clones and leaves some out. D and trimming come from the DNA, and the V and J calls and clone size come from that table. In the table there are around 300,000 clones, 90% to 95% of which are singletons. Sequenced material: peripheral blood. This TCR came from a woman younger than 45 with COVID-19, enrolled during active disease.

The CDR3 region is CASSSFYEQYF. The CDR3 nucleotides are TGTGCCAGCAGCTCCTTCTACGAGCAGTACTTC. This sequence joins TRBV7-2 and TRBJ2-7; D not certain. V was trimmed by 4 bases and J by 3 bases, leaving 4 bases between them. This CDR3 contains 11 residues. Germline lookup yields CDR1 SGHTA and CDR2 FQGNSA. The full variable domain, its missing parts supplied by reference TRBV7-2 and TRBJ2-7, is GAGVSQSPSNKVTEKGKDVELRCDPISGHTALYWYRQSLGQGLEFLIYFQGNSAPDKSGLPSDRFSAERTGGSVSTLTIQRTQQEDSAVYLCASSSFYEQYFGPGTRLTVT.